The 32 T cell receptor beta chains reported below all come from one sample, sequenced in a study of blood T cell repertoires in COVID-19. Only in-frame clones appear in the TCRdb table, and some are missing; sequencing was by immunoSEQ multiplex PCR. The sample carries tens of thousands of clones, roughly 86% recorded once. What was sequenced was peripheral blood. The receptors derive from a woman over 75 with acute or convalescent COVID-19.

The chain joins TRBV3-1 (or the pseudogene TRBV3-2) to TRBJ2-7; 7 bases match TRBD2. CDR3 size: 15 residues. The V and J ends lost 0 bases and 0 bases, in that order; junction bases with no gene match: 2. The germline CDR1 and CDR2 sequences are LGHDT and YNNKEL (reference sequence). DNA for the CDR3: TGTGCCAGCAGCCAAGACGGCGGGAGCTCCTACGAGCAGTACTTC. Translating it yields CASSQDGGSSYEQYF.

V is TRBV3-1 (or the pseudogene TRBV3-2) and J is TRBJ1-4, with D possibly matching TRBD1 (6 bases). Trimming pared 2 bases from V and 3 bases from J, leaving 10 bases between. The CDR3 spans 15 residues. Germline loops: CDR1 LGHDT, CDR2 YNNKEL (reference sequence). The CDR3 is CASSQTQGSNEKLFF. As DNA, the CDR3 is TGTGCCAGCAGCCAAACACAGGGATCTAATGAAAAACTGTTTTTT.

The chain combines TRBV7-9 with TRBJ2-1; possible D gene TRBD2, 5 bases. Germline lookup yields CDR1 SEHNR and CDR2 FQNEAQ (reference sequence). The ends were cut back, 5 bases at V and 9 bases at J, with 17 bases in the middle. The CDR3 has 14 amino acids. The CDR3 nucleotides are TGTGCCAGCAGCCCTACCAGCGGAAAACCTGAGCAGTTCTTC. This gives the protein CASSPTSGKPEQFF.

This clone was seen just once. This chain uses TRBV5-1 with TRBJ2-7; 7 nucleotides match TRBD1. The CDR3 has 14 residues. Germline V gene lookup returns CDR1 SGHRS and CDR2 YFSETQ. V trimming: 6 bases; J trimming: 1 base; junction bases outside the gene matches: 7. DNA of the CDR3: TGCGCCAGCAAACAGACGGGACAGTCCTACGAGCAGTACTTC. Translated: CASKQTGQSYEQYF. Full variable domain (rest looked up from reference TRBV5-1 and TRBJ2-7): KAGVTQTPRYLIKTRGQQVTLSCSPISGHRSVSWYQQTPGQGLQFLFEYFSETQRNKGNFPGRFSGRQFSNSRSEMNVSTLELGDSALYLCASKQTGQSYEQYFGPGTRLTVT.

This clone was seen more than once but under ten times. The gene calls are TRBV7-2 and TRBJ1-6; D gene unclear. The CDR3 loop spans 13 amino acids. Deletions cut 5 bases from V and 9 bases from J, with 11 bases between. The V gene's germline CDR1 is SGHTA and CDR2 FQGNSA. Here the CDR3 DNA reads TGTGCCAGCAGCCGTAGGAGAGGTTCACCCCTCCACTTT. Encoded protein: CASSRRRGSPLHF.

The CDR3: CASSILGGQPQHF. The CDR3 bases are TGTGCCAGTAGTATTCTGGGGGGTCAGCCCCAGCATTTT. This chain joins TRBV19 and TRBJ1-5; D is possibly TRBD1 (5 bases). Trimming cost V 3 bases and J 6 bases, with 9 bases left between them. The CDR3 consists of 13 residues. CDR1 and CDR2 (germline): LNHDA, SQIVND (reference sequence).

The chain couples TRBV12-5 to TRBJ1-6, with 8 nucleotides matching TRBD1. V was clipped by 5 bases and J by 7 bases; unmatched bases: 10. CDR1 and CDR2 from the germline V gene are LGHNT and FRNRAP. This CDR3 has 16 amino acids. The CDR3 loop is CASGPADRGNNSPLHF. CDR3 in DNA: TGTGCTAGTGGTCCCGCCGACAGGGGCAACAATTCACCCCTCCACTTT. Full variable domain (remainder filled in from reference TRBV12-5 and TRBJ1-6): DARVTQTPRHKVTEMGQEVTMRCQPILGHNTVFWYRQTMMQGLELLAYFRNRAPLDDSGMPKDRFSAEMPDATLATLKIQPSEPRDSAVYFCASGPADRGNNSPLHFGNGTRLTVT.

Here the CDR3 reads CASSSGTSGGTVETQYF. The CDR3 nucleotides are TGTGCCAGCAGTTCTGGGACTAGCGGGGGGACTGTGGAGACCCAGTACTTC. The chain employs TRBV27 and TRBJ2-5, with TRBD2 matching over 15 bases. Germline trimming cut 4 bases from V and 5 bases from J; bases unmatched to any gene: 8. CDR3 size: 17 residues. In germline, CDR1 is MNHEY, CDR2 SMNVEV (reference sequence).

J is TRBJ1-1 and V is TRBV24-1; the match to TRBD1 covers 7 bases. The germline V gene encodes CDR1 KGHDR and CDR2 SFDVKD. V dropped 4 bases and J dropped 4; count of bases not matched to a gene: 5. This CDR3 is 14 amino acids long. CDR3 in amino acids: CATSDRDRSTEAFF. For the CDR3, the DNA is TGTGCCACCAGTGACCGGGACAGAAGCACTGAAGCTTTCTTT.

The chain carries TRBV28 and TRBJ2-1; 11 bases line up with TRBD2. This CDR3 comprises 16 residues. V was clipped by 5 bases and J by 1 base; unmatched bases: 4. Germline loops: CDR1 MDHEN, CDR2 SYDVKM. Written as DNA, the CDR3 is TGTGCCAGCAGTAATAGCGGGAGGGGGTCCTACAATGAGCAGTTCTTC. This codes for CASSNSGRGSYNEQFF.

This clone was recorded only once. This chain joins TRBV7-5 and TRBJ1-1; the table's TRBD1 call for D was not verified on the DNA. TRBV7-5 is an annotated pseudogene. CDR3 length: 14 residues. The CDR3 DNA follows: TGTGCCAGAAGCAAACGACAGATAAGCACTGAAGCTTTCTTT. It specifies CARSKRQISTEAFF.

The V gene is TRBV5-4, the J gene TRBJ2-1; TRBD2 aligns across 7 bases. The CDR3 totals 16 residues. Germline V CDR1 and CDR2: SGHNT, YYREEE (reference sequence). Trimming at V came to 0 bases and at J to 7 bases, leaving 10 bases not matched to a gene. The CDR3 spells CASSLAGGLYRNEQFF. CDR3 nucleotide sequence: TGTGCCAGCAGCTTGGCCGGGGGACTATACCGGAATGAGCAGTTCTTC.

The sample holds a few counts of this clone. V gene TRBV28 combines with J gene TRBJ2-7; D might be TRBD1 (6 bases). The germline V gene encodes CDR1 MDHEN and CDR2 SYDVKM. V lost 4 bases and J lost 3, with 13 bases in between. CDR3 length: 14 amino acids. CDR3 DNA: TGTGCCAGCAGTTCCCTGTCAGGGGTCTACGAGCAGTACTTC. This codes for CASSSLSGVYEQYF. The complete variable domain, with remaining parts taken from reference TRBV28 and TRBJ2-7, reads DVKVTQSSRYLVKRTGEKVFLECVQDMDHENMFWYRQDPGLGLRLIYFSYDVKMKEKGDIPEGYSVSREKKERFSLILESASTNQTSMYLCASSSLSGVYEQYFGPGTRLTVT.

This chain uses TRBV6-5 with TRBJ2-7; 8 bases map to TRBD1. Trimming took 6 bases from V and 1 from J; bases not matched to a gene: 8. CDR1 MNHEY and CDR2 SVGAGI come from the germline V gene. This CDR3 spans 15 amino acids. As DNA, the CDR3 is TGTGCCAGCAGGGGATATGGACAGGGATCCTACGAGCAGTACTTC. Translated, it gives CASRGYGQGSYEQYF.

The J gene is TRBJ1-2, the V gene TRBV5-8; possible D gene TRBD1, 6 bases. V dropped 3 bases and J dropped 8 bases, with 11 bases sitting between them. The CDR3 is 12 residues long. Germline V gene lookup returns CDR1 SGHTS and CDR2 YDEGEE. The CDR3 region has the DNA TGTGCCAGCAGCTACACAGGGAAAGGCTACACCTTC. The encoded protein is CASSYTGKGYTF.

This clone was counted a few times. This sequence joins TRBV24-1 and TRBJ1-2, with D uncertain. This CDR3 is built from 16 residues. Looked up from germline, CDR1 is KGHDR and CDR2 is SFDVKD. Trimming took 0 bases from V and 7 from J, leaving 17 bases between them. CDR3 region: CATSDLAFGGYFGYTF. DNA of the CDR3: TGTGCCACCAGTGATTTGGCATTCGGAGGGTATTTTGGCTACACCTTC.

The chain joins TRBV6-1 to TRBJ2-3; 9 bases map to TRBD2. The trim removed 1 base at V and 3 bases at J, leaving 5 bases unmatched. The CDR3 contains 16 residues. The germline gives CDR1 MNHNS, CDR2 SASEGT. The CDR3 loop reads CASSEVAGVGTDTQYF. CDR3 nucleotide sequence: TGTGCCAGCAGTGAAGTAGCGGGAGTAGGGACAGATACGCAGTATTTT.

The chain is built from TRBV5-1 and TRBJ2-7; 11 bases line up with TRBD2. The ends lost 4 bases at V and 5 bases at J; junction bases unmatched: 8. Germline-derived CDR1 and CDR2 are SGHRS and YFSETQ. This CDR3 comprises 15 residues. The CDR3, as DNA: TGCGCCAGCAGCCCACCGACTAGCGGGACCCACGAGCAGTACTTC. It is translated as CASSPPTSGTHEQYF.

The rearrangement links TRBV6-6 to TRBJ1-1, with a possible D match to TRBD1 (5 bases). There are 14 residues in the CDR3. Germline V gene sequence: CDR1 MNHNY, CDR2 SVGAGI (reference sequence). V lost 7 bases and J 1 base, leaving 13 bases between the germline ends. CDR3 sequence reads: CASNKWGENTEAFF. CDR3 DNA sequence: TGTGCCAGCAACAAGTGGGGGGAGAACACTGAAGCTTTCTTT.

This clone was counted a few times. The V gene is TRBV5-4, the J gene TRBJ2-1; D is possibly TRBD2 (5 bases). V lost 3 bases and J lost 0, with 13 bases in between. Germline V gene data show CDR1 as SGHNT and CDR2 as YYREEE (reference sequence). This CDR3 region has 16 residues. CDR3 bases: TGTGCCAGCAGCTCAGAAGCGGCCCGCTCCTACAATGAGCAGTTCTTC. It is translated as CASSSEAARSYNEQFF.

This clone was recorded only once. The V gene is TRBV19, the J gene TRBJ1-1; a weak D match, TRBD1 (6 bases). The CDR3 extends over 15 amino acids. The germline V and J ends were trimmed by 3 bases and 4 bases, with 15 bases remaining between them. Looked up from germline, CDR1 is LNHDA and CDR2 is SQIVND (reference sequence). The CDR3, as DNA: TGTGCCAGTAGTATCGGCACAGGGATAGGCACTGAAGCTTTCTTT. This translates into CASSIGTGIGTEAFF.

The rearrangement links TRBV13 to TRBJ2-2; the match to TRBD2 covers 8 bases. In germline, CDR1 is PRHDT, CDR2 FYEKMQ (reference sequence). J lost 5 bases, V lost 5 bases, and 10 bases had no gene match. This CDR3 has 16 amino acids. Here the CDR3 reads CASSLNSGMGTGELFF. The CDR3 DNA reads as TGTGCCAGCAGCCTTAATAGCGGGATGGGGACCGGGGAGCTGTTTTTT.

The V call is TRBV3-1 (or the pseudogene TRBV3-2), the J call TRBJ2-2, with 8 nucleotides matching TRBD2. V shed 1 base, J shed 11 bases, and the junction held 9 bases outside the gene matches. The germline V gene encodes CDR1 LGHDT and CDR2 YNNKEL (reference sequence). The CDR3 runs to 15 residues. The CDR3 DNA reads TGTGCCAGCAGCCAAGGAGAGGGACTAGGGGCAGAGCTGTTTTTT. It codes for CASSQGEGLGAELFF.

This chain connects TRBV5-1 to TRBJ1-1, with D unresolved. V lost 0 bases, J lost 0 bases, and 9 bases lay in between. The CDR3 consists of 15 residues. Germline loops: CDR1 SGHRS, CDR2 YFSETQ. The CDR3 is CASSLGIVMNTEAFF. The CDR3 region has the DNA TGCGCCAGCAGCTTGGGCATAGTCATGAACACTGAAGCTTTCTTT.

The chain carries TRBV28 and TRBJ2-7; unclear D gene. Per germline, CDR1 MDHEN and CDR2 SYDVKM. Between the trimmed V and J ends, which lost 7 bases and 5 bases, there was a span of 24 bases. The CDR3 totals 16 residues. The CDR3 reads CASTTPSDLHRDEQYF. DNA for the CDR3: TGTGCCAGCACCACTCCATCCGACCTTCATCGGGACGAGCAGTACTTC.

This clone has more than one count but fewer than ten. The chain has TRBV2 and TRBJ1-2, with TRBD1 matching over 10 bases. Germline V gives CDR1 SNHLY, CDR2 FYNNEI. V lost 9 bases and J lost 8; bases outside the gene matches: 3. This CDR3 comprises 11 residues. The CDR3 spells CARGQGLGYTF. CDR3 coding DNA: TGTGCCAGGGGACAGGGGCTCGGCTACACCTTC.

The chain links TRBV12-3 or TRBV12-4 to TRBJ2-5; the match to TRBD1 covers 10 bases. This CDR3 comprises 12 residues. J lost 7 bases, V lost 4 bases, and 0 bases had no gene match. The CDR3 sequence is CASSWTGGTQYF. Here the CDR3 DNA reads TGTGCCAGCAGTTGGACAGGGGGGACCCAGTACTTC.

The chain recombines TRBV18 with TRBJ2-7; 8 bases are shared with TRBD1. Germline V gene data show CDR1 as KGHSH and CDR2 as LQKENI. J gave up 6 bases and V 6 bases, and 10 bases lay outside the gene matches. This CDR3 is built from 14 residues. Written as DNA, the CDR3 is TGTGCCAGCTCCACCTCGGGACAGGCTGGCGAGCAGTACTTC. Protein: CASSTSGQAGEQYF.

The rearrangement joins TRBV29-1 to TRBJ1-2; maybe TRBD1 (6 bases). Germline V gives CDR1 SQVTM, CDR2 ANQGSEA. The CDR3 extends over 12 amino acids. The germline V and J ends were trimmed by 4 bases and 6 bases, with 12 bases remaining between them. CDR3 in amino acids: CSVVHRVNGYTF. CDR3 in DNA: TGCAGCGTTGTACACAGGGTGAATGGCTACACCTTC.

The chain recombines TRBV5-6 with TRBJ2-7; tentatively, D is TRBD1 (5 bases). V was pared by 0 bases and J by 2 bases, with 6 bases between. Looked up from germline, CDR1 is SGHDT and CDR2 is YYEEEE. The CDR3 loop spans 13 amino acids. Written as DNA, the CDR3 is TGTGCCAGCAGCTTGGCGACAGCCTACGAGCAGTACTTC. As protein: CASSLATAYEQYF. The full variable domain, rest sourced from reference TRBV5-6 and TRBJ2-7, is DAGVTQSPTHLIKTRGQQVTLRCSPKSGHDTVSWYQQALGQGPQFIFQYYEEEERQRGNFPDRFSGHQFPNYSSELNVNALLLGDSALYLCASSLATAYEQYFGPGTRLTVT.

V is TRBV6-6 and J is TRBJ1-2; D is perhaps TRBD1 (6 bases). Trimming pared 7 bases from V and 8 bases from J, leaving 17 bases between. The germline V gene has CDR1 MNHNY and CDR2 SVGAGI (reference sequence). There are 13 residues in the CDR3. The CDR3 DNA follows: TGTGCCAGCACCCGAGGGGGGGGTGACGGCTACACCTTC. It translates to CASTRGGGDGYTF.

This clone has a single count. This rearrangement joins TRBV12-3 or TRBV12-4 to TRBJ2-7, with D possibly matching TRBD1 (5 bases). This CDR3 comprises 12 residues. V lost 7 bases, J lost 3 bases, and 10 bases lay in between. The CDR3 protein is CASTTQGYEQYF. The CDR3 DNA is TGTGCCAGCACAACTCAGGGCTACGAGCAGTACTTC.